The 21 T cell receptor beta chains presented below share a single source sample, sequenced in a study of T cell responses to AZD1222 COVID-19 vaccine. TCRdb's table, derived via immunoSEQ multiplex PCR, lists solely in-frame clones and lacks some. This sample has about 100,000 clones, with roughly 90% found just once. The sequencing used peripheral blood, collected 28 days after the second AZD1222 dose. These receptors all stem from an adult who received the AZD1222 COVID-19 vaccine.

CDR3 protein: CASSLTGSNYGYTF. The CDR3 bases are TGTGCCAGCAGCCTGACAGGGAGTAACTATGGCTACACCTTC. The chain is built from TRBV6-5 and TRBJ1-2; 7 positions agree with TRBD1. CDR1 and CDR2 (germline): MNHEY, SVGAGI. The length of the CDR3 is 14 residues. The V gene end was trimmed by 6 bases and the J gene end by 1 base; junction bases not matched to a gene: 5.

V is TRBV11-2 and J is TRBJ1-2; D not certain. This CDR3 contains 13 residues. V was pared by 1 base and J by 8 bases, with 11 bases between. Germline values: CDR1 SGHAT, CDR2 FQNNGV. The CDR3 loop reads CASSLGRFRGYTF. DNA of the CDR3: TGTGCCAGCAGCTTAGGTCGGTTCCGGGGCTACACCTTC.

This chain links TRBV6-2 or TRBV6-3 with TRBJ2-7; D is undetermined. From germline, CDR1 is MNHEY and CDR2 SVGEGT. This CDR3 spans 14 amino acids. V was shortened by 5 bases and J by 5 bases, with 16 bases between the two germline ends. The CDR3 here is CASSVAGERDEQYF. CDR3 nucleotide sequence: TGTGCCAGCAGTGTTGCCGGAGAAAGGGACGAGCAGTACTTC.

J is TRBJ2-7 and V is TRBV25-1; D unresolved. With 2 bases removed from V and 1 base from J, the gap between germline ends came to 9 bases. The CDR3 extends over 14 amino acids. Germline V gene data show CDR1 as MGHDK and CDR2 as SYGVNS. CDR3: CASSEAEQSYEQYF. The CDR3 nucleotides read TGTGCCAGCAGTGAAGCGGAACAGTCCTACGAGCAGTACTTC.

This clone has just one count. The chain couples TRBV6-5 to TRBJ1-3, with D hard to call. Trimming took 6 bases from V and 8 from J, leaving 17 bases between them. In germline, CDR1 is MNHEY, CDR2 SVGAGI. There are 14 residues in the CDR3. The CDR3 sequence: CASSIRSPGHTIYF. The CDR3 DNA sequence: TGTGCCAGCAGCATTAGGTCCCCCGGGCACACCATATATTTT.

The CDR3 protein is CASSPTGAGNTIYF. The CDR3 DNA reads as TGTGCCAGCAGCCCCACGGGGGCAGGAAACACCATATATTTT. V is TRBV9 and J is TRBJ1-3, with D perhaps TRBD1 (6 bases). CDR1 is SGDLS, CDR2 YYNGEE, per germline. The CDR3 length is 14 residues. Trimming stripped 4 bases from V and 4 bases from J, with 12 bases between.

The rearrangement uses TRBV5-8 and TRBJ2-7; TRBD2 might be the D (5 bases). The V and J ends lost 0 bases and 4 bases respectively, with 14 bases between them. This CDR3 has 15 residues. Germline loops: CDR1 SGHTS, CDR2 YDEGEE. CDR3 amino acids: CASSLGSGRPYEQYF. The CDR3 coding sequence is TGTGCCAGCAGCTTGGGAAGCGGTAGGCCGTACGAGCAGTACTTC.

This clone showed up just once. The V call is TRBV5-1, the J call TRBJ1-1; no firm D call. Germline assignment: CDR1 SGHRS and CDR2 YFSETQ. Trimming removed 4 bases at V and 4 bases at J, with 14 bases between. The CDR3 runs 14 residues. CDR3 loop: CASSPEAGGTEAFF. The CDR3 DNA reads as TGCGCCAGCAGCCCCGAAGCGGGTGGCACTGAAGCTTTCTTT.

This clone was found once. This chain links TRBV24-1 with TRBJ2-2; D gene uncertain. Trimming pared 2 bases from V and 2 bases from J, leaving 8 bases between. CDR3 length: 15 amino acids. From germline, CDR1 is KGHDR and CDR2 SFDVKD. CDR3 sequence (DNA): TGTGCCACCAGTGATTACGTCACTAACACCGGGGAGCTGTTTTTT. This gives the protein CATSDYVTNTGELFF.

J is TRBJ1-3 and V is TRBV29-1; the D is unclear. The CDR3 contains 12 residues. V lost 3 bases to trimming and J lost 0 bases, with 3 bases between them. The V gene's germline CDR1 is SQVTM and CDR2 ANQGSEA. This chain's CDR3 is CSVDSSGNTIYF. CDR3 DNA sequence: TGCAGCGTTGATTCCTCTGGAAACACCATATATTTT.

J is TRBJ1-1 and V is TRBV7-8; D is uncertain. The length of the CDR3 is 16 residues. Trimming removed 1 base from V and 0 bases from J, with 12 bases in between. CDR1 and CDR2 from the germline V gene are SGHVS and FQNEAQ. CDR3 protein: CASSLGGRRMNTEAFF. Written as DNA, the CDR3 is TGTGCCAGCAGCTTAGGAGGGAGGAGAATGAACACTGAAGCTTTCTTT.

V and J are TRBV18 and TRBJ1-5, with 10 bases matching TRBD1. The V segment lost 3 bases and the J segment 3 bases; nucleotides outside the gene matches: 5. CDR3 length equals 16 residues. The germline V gene encodes CDR1 KGHSH and CDR2 LQKENI. This CDR3 is CASSPRDRGDNQPQHF. The CDR3 coding sequence is TGTGCCAGCTCACCTCGGGACAGGGGTGACAATCAGCCCCAGCATTTT.

This rearrangement joins TRBV3-1 (or the pseudogene TRBV3-2) to TRBJ1-1; D gene ambiguous. In germline, CDR1 is LGHDT, CDR2 YNNKEL (reference sequence). The CDR3 length is 14 residues. Trimming removed 0 bases at V and 1 base at J, with 6 bases between. The CDR3, as DNA: TGTGCCAGCAGCCAAGATATAGGGAACACTGAAGCTTTCTTT. This sequence encodes CASSQDIGNTEAFF.

The gene calls are TRBV2 and TRBJ1-6; D might be TRBD1 (6 bases). From germline, CDR1 is SNHLY and CDR2 FYNNEI. The CDR3 spans 13 residues. V shed 8 bases and J shed 17 bases, with 22 bases lying between them. As DNA, the CDR3 is TGTGCCAGCCTCCAGGACAGCCGACTATCTATCCACTTT. It codes for CASLQDSRLSIHF.

This clone was detected once. The chain carries TRBV24-1 and TRBJ2-1; tentatively, D is TRBD2 (6 bases). Germline V gives CDR1 KGHDR, CDR2 SFDVKD. This CDR3 region has 15 residues. Trimming took 3 bases from V and 5 from J, leaving 13 bases between them. The CDR3 here is CATSDNRGYHNEQFF. The CDR3 coding sequence is TGTGCCACCAGTGATAACCGGGGGTACCACAATGAGCAGTTCTTC.

Remarks on this clone: This sample also contains other DNA sequences that code for the same CDR3. In DNA, the CDR3 is TGTGCCAGCAGCCCGGGTTCTAACTATGGCTACACCTTC. Translation gives CASSPGSNYGYTF. This chain links TRBV27 with TRBJ1-2, with D unclear. Trimming removed 6 bases from V and 0 bases from J, with 8 bases in between. CDR3 length equals 13 residues. Per germline, CDR1 MNHEY and CDR2 SMNVEV (reference sequence).

The V call is TRBV7-9, the J call TRBJ1-1; TRBD1 is a possible D gene (5 bases). The CDR3 is 15 amino acids. Trimming shortened V by 4 bases and J by 5 bases, and 17 bases separated the two germline ends. Germline V CDR1 and CDR2: SEHNR, FQNEAQ (reference sequence). CDR3 sequence (DNA): TGTGCCAGCAGCTCCGACAGAAGAAGTGGGACTGAAGCTTTCTTT. It is translated as CASSSDRRSGTEAFF.

The CDR3 spells CSAPPAEGPYNEQFF. The DNA for the CDR3 is TGCAGCGCCCCCCCAGCGGAGGGACCCTACAATGAGCAGTTCTTC. The rearrangement uses TRBV29-1 and TRBJ2-1, with a weak D call TRBD2 (6 bases). There are 15 residues in the CDR3. V was pared by 7 bases and J by 2 bases, with 18 bases between. Looked up from germline, CDR1 is SQVTM and CDR2 is ANQGSEA.

This clone was counted once. The genes are TRBV9 and TRBJ2-1; D gene ambiguous. Germline V CDR1 and CDR2: SGDLS, YYNGEE. Trimming shortened V by 0 bases and J by 9 bases, and 10 bases separated the two germline ends. The CDR3 is 13 amino acids. CDR3 sequence (DNA): TGTGCCAGCAGCGTAGAAAGCAAAGGTGAGCAGTTCTTC. Translating it yields CASSVESKGEQFF.

The gene calls are TRBV28 and TRBJ1-2; TRBD1 matches at 10 bases. J gave up 3 bases and V 3 bases, and 4 bases lay outside the gene matches. From germline, CDR1 is MDHEN and CDR2 SYDVKM. The CDR3 runs to 15 residues. This chain's CDR3 is CASSLAGTGDYGYTF. The CDR3 DNA reads as TGTGCCAGCAGTTTGGCCGGGACAGGGGACTATGGCTACACCTTC.

The chain has TRBV14 and TRBJ2-1; D is ambiguous. CDR1 and CDR2 (germline): SGHDN, FVKESK. Trimming removed 4 bases from V and 0 bases from J, with 13 bases in between. The CDR3 loop spans 16 amino acids. CDR3 sequence: CASSPSPGNSYNEQFF. The CDR3 DNA is TGTGCCAGCAGCCCCTCCCCTGGGAACTCCTACAATGAGCAGTTCTTC.